Sequencing of this T cell receptor beta chain was carried out in a study of blood T cell repertoires in COVID-19 (TCRdb year 2020). Some background on the complete study: Collaborator samples came from the United States, Italy and Spain and covered acute and convalescent phases of COVID-19. Subjects who had been exposed to COVID-19, were actively infected with it, or had recovered from it provided the deeply sampled blood TCRbeta repertoires that made up the dataset. Nearly every sample came with metadata listing a de-identified subject ID, COVID-19 status, age in years and sex. Where available, HLA class I and class II types were obtained from metadata supplied by the sample provider rather than from assay-based typing. The repertoires were released in a freely available public database intended as a resource for research on the immune response to SARS-CoV-2. The prospective study material was composed of cDNA or gDNA derived from T cells, B-cell-depleted T cells, or PBMCs. Samples came from the ongoing ImmuneRACE study (first 160 participants) plus 1,254 subjects from 6 global collaborators.

Concerning this clone itself: There is no known antigen for this receptor. Per-base qualities were not stored, and no clone one base away is much larger.

Whole blood was collected in K2EDTA tubes by collaborating institutions according to the institutions' own protocols. Collaborator samples were shipped for TCRbeta analysis as frozen whole blood, isolated PBMCs, or DNA extracted from either sample type. TCRbeta CDR3 regions were amplified from genomic DNA by means of the immunoSEQ Assay, a bias-controlled multiplex PCR. Regarding the original processing steps: The number of nucleated cells in each sample was estimated from the amplification of reference gene primers within the assay. To quantify the absolute abundance of each unique TCRbeta CDR3 rearrangement, sequence reads were collapsed and filtered. For each sample, productive Simpson clonality was calculated by taking the square root of Simpson's diversity index across productive rearrangements. TCRdb took over this immuneACCESS table, retaining in-frame rearrangements with V and J assigned. Such tables are incomplete; in checked studies, under half of the missing clones stem from an unresolved V gene, and the remainder is unexplained. V and J calls and clone size follow that table, whereas D and trimming were derived from the DNA. This sample lists under 80,000 clones; around 83% were detected once. The top ten clonotypes cover about 43% of the sample.

V is pared back by 1 base and J by 5 bases, with 8 bases lying between the germline termini. The CDR3 contains 14 residues, cysteine and phenylalanine counted. Only the CDR3 part of the read is kept: 42 bases, read in frame from the first base. CDR1 ENHRY and CDR2 SYGVKD are derived from the germline V gene. The investigation overall reported the following: Clinical and demographic metadata were provided uncurated, with the amount varying by source and participant.

The receptor was derived from a man older than 75 with acute or convalescent COVID-19. Material for sequencing was peripheral blood. The V and J segments used are TRBV10-3 and TRBJ1-4; a confident D gene designation cannot be given. The DNA sequence is given as TGTGCCATCAGTGAGTACGGGGAAAATGAAAAACTGTTTTTT. Translated, this is CAISEYGENEKLFF.